This T cell receptor beta chain emerged from a study of identical twins. This clonotype was seen ten or more times. Its antigen is unidentified. Addition of a universal primer site occurred through template switching, and cDNA carried unique molecular identifiers. TCRdb analysed the 5' RACE reads with MiXCR anew, one entry per CDR3 protein. The table has around 340,000 distinct CDR3 sequences, over 9% seen once; the top ten hold around 7.2%. Among all donors, each was a healthy Caucasian. Whole-study results and caveats: Beta clonotypes that were abundant in cord blood contained fewer insertions, a pattern absent from memory repertoires.

These data also formed part of another study, on yellow fever vaccine responses in identical twins. That paper adds: Twins' vaccine T cell response reportedly gave the appearance of partial convergence and partial personalization.

This TCR derives from a woman aged 18-29 years in good health. What was sequenced was CD8+ T cells sorted from blood.

DNA for the CDR3: TGTGCCAGCAGCCCCCGGGCTAACGCGAACACCGGGGAGCTGTTTTTT. Its translation is CASSPRANANTGELFF. V is TRBV4-2 and J is TRBJ2-2; no clear D gene. The V and J ends lost 4 bases and 0 bases respectively, with 12 bases between them. Germline V CDR1 and CDR2: LGHNA, YNFKEQ. The CDR3 totals 16 residues.